The 5 T cell receptor beta chains below were found in one sample sequenced in a study of spatial heterogeneity in lung cancer (dated by TCRdb to about 2019). The sample's time point label, decoded: sample taken at primary tumor resection. For TCR sequencing, whole RNA was extracted from tumor and nontumor lung tissue, or from cryopreserved PBMC samples, and no cell sorting was done. The library was produced with 5' RACE. Sequencing was carried out with a NextSeq 500. Through fastp at Q25 and MiXCR, TCRdb rebuilt clones from the public reads, retaining in-frame beta chains. Records with the same CDR3 protein are collapsed into one entry carrying the most frequent genes and DNA. For this sample there are about 85,000 distinct CDR3 sequences; about a fifth appear just once. Roughly 6.2% of the sample belongs to the ten largest clones. The sequences come from PBMCs, collected at surgery. The receptor set was obtained from a male donor with early-stage non-small cell lung cancer.

In regard to this clonotype: A much larger clonotype is one base distant, so this may be a read error. V is TRBV6-2 or TRBV6-3 and J is TRBJ2-7, with D uncertain. This CDR3 region has 12 residues. Germline CDR1 MNHEY, CDR2 SVGEGT. The V end was cut by 4 bases, the J end by 5 bases, with 9 bases between. CDR3 loop: CASSSLSHEQYF. The DNA for the CDR3 is TGTGCCAGCAGTTCCCTATCCCACGAGCAGTACTTC.

By share, this clonotype ranks as medium-sized (0.01 to 0.1%). Compared with germline, one end of the junction differs, possibly owing to a read error. The genes are TRBV5-1 and TRBJ1-1; D not certain. This CDR3 spans 13 amino acids. CDR1 and CDR2 (germline): SGHRS, YFSETQ. Here the CDR3 DNA reads TGTGCCAGCAGCTTAGATCCGAACACTGAAGCTTTCTTT. Its protein product is CASSLDPNTEAFF.

This clonotype was counted a single time. This chain connects TRBV20-1 to TRBJ2-6; D not certain. With 3 bases removed from V and 1 base from J, the gap between germline ends came to 10 bases. Germline CDR1 is DFQATT and CDR2 is SNEGSKA (reference sequence). The CDR3 extends over 15 amino acids. The CDR3 region is CSASASSSGANVLTF. The CDR3 DNA is TGCAGTGCTAGTGCATCCAGTTCTGGGGCCAACGTCCTGACTTTC.

The J gene is TRBJ1-1, the V gene TRBV7-2; D call uncertain. Trimming took off 4 bases at V and 3 bases at J, with 12 bases between the two ends. CDR3 length equals 14 residues. CDR1 and CDR2 from the germline V gene are SGHTA and FQGNSA. Here the CDR3 reads CASSSSLADTEAFF. The CDR3 DNA sequence: TGTGCCAGCAGCTCATCCTTGGCGGACACTGAAGCTTTCTTT.

This clonotype was observed a few times. The V call is TRBV7-9, the J call TRBJ2-1; no definite D call. Germline V gene data show CDR1 as SEHNR and CDR2 as FQNEAQ (reference sequence). The CDR3 loop spans 14 amino acids. Trimming left V 5 bases short and J 6 bases short, with 14 bases between. The CDR3: CASSPGRSGNEQFF. The CDR3 nucleotides read TGTGCCAGCAGCCCCGGTAGGTCGGGCAATGAGCAGTTCTTC.